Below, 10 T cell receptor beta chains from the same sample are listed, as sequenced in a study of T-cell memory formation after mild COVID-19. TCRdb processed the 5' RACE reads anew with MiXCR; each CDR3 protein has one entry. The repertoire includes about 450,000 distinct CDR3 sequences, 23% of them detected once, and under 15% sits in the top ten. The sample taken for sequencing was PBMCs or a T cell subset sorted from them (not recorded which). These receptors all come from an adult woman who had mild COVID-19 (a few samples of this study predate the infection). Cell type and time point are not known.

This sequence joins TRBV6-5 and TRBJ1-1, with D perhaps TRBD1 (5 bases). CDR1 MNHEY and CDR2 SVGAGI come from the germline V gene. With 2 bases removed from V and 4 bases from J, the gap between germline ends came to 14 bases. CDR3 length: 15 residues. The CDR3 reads CASSYRPGRFTEAFF. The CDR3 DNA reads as TGTGCCAGCAGTTACCGCCCAGGGCGGTTCACTGAAGCTTTCTTT.

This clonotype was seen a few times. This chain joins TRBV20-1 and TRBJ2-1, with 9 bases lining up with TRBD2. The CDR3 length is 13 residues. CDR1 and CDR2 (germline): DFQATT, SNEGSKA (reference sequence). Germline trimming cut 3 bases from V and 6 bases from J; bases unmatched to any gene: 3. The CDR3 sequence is CSARASGTNEQFF. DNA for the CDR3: TGCAGTGCTAGGGCTAGCGGGACCAATGAGCAGTTCTTC.

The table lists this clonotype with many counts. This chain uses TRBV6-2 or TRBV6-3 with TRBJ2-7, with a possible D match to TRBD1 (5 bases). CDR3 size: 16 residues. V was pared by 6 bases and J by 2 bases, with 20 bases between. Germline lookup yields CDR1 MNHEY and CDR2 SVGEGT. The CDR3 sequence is CASSHNPGRAAYEQYF. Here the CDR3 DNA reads TGTGCCAGCAGCCATAACCCGGGCAGGGCCGCCTACGAGCAGTACTTC.

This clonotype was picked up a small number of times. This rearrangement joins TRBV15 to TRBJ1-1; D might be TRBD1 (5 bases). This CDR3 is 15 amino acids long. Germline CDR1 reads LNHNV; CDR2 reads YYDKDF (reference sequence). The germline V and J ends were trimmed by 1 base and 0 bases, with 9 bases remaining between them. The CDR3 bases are TGTGCCACCAGCAGAGGGATCAGGGTGAACACTGAAGCTTTCTTT. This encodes CATSRGIRVNTEAFF.

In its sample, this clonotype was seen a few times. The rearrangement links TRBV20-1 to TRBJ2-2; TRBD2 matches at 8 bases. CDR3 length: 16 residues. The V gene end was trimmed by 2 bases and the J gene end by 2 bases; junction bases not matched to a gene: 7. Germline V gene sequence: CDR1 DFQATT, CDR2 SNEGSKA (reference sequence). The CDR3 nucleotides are TGCAGTGCTAGACGGTATAGCGGGGCCAACACCGGGGAGCTGTTTTTT. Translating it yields CSARRYSGANTGELFF.

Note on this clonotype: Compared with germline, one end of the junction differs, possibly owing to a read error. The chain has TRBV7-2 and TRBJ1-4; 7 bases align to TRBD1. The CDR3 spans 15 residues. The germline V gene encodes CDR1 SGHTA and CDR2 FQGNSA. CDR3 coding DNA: TGTGCCAGCAGCTTGGCGGGACAGACAACCGAAGAACTCCTCTTT. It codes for CASSLAGQTTEELLF.

The CDR3 loop is CASWPGTSGRYEQYF. CDR3 bases: TGTGCCAGCTGGCCCGGGACTAGCGGGAGGTACGAGCAGTACTTC. The V and J genes are TRBV18 and TRBJ2-7, with TRBD2 matching 15 bases. Looked up from germline, CDR1 is KGHSH and CDR2 is LQKENI. J lost 4 bases, V lost 7 bases, and 5 bases had no gene match. This CDR3 is built from 15 residues.

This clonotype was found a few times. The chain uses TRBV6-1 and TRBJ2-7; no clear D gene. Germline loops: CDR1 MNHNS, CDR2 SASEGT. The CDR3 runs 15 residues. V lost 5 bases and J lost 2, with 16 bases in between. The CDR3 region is CASSPRGAGAYEQYF. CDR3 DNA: TGTGCCAGCAGTCCCCGAGGTGCAGGCGCCTACGAGCAGTACTTC.

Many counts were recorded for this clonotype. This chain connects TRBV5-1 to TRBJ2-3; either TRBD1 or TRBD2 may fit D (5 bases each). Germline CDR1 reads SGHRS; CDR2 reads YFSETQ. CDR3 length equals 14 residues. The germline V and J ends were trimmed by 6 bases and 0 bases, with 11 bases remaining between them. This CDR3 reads CASTDGGSTDTQYF. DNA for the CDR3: TGCGCCAGCACCGATGGGGGAAGCACAGATACGCAGTATTTT.

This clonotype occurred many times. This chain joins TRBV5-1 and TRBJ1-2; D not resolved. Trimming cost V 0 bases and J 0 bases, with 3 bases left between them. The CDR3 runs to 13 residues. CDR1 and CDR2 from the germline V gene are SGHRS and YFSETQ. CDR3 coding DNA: TGCGCCAGCAGCTTGGATCCTAACTATGGCTACACCTTC. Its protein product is CASSLDPNYGYTF.